Below, one T cell receptor beta chain is given with its context. The germline V and J ends were trimmed by 2 bases and 7 bases, with 13 bases remaining between them. The CDR3 sequence is 14 residues long. Looked up from germline, CDR1 is SGHRS and CDR2 is YFSETQ. Then a second PCR, running roughly 7 to 11 cycles, was carried out with a sample-barcoded 5' primer and a J-beta primer mix. Each CDR3 protein is one row after TCRdb ran MiXCR on the 5' RACE reads. The repertoire holds about 580,000 distinct CDR3 sequences, with roughly 43% as singletons. This entry comes from a study of blood T cells in healthy people across ages. Per sample, no less than 6 micrograms of total RNA were extracted.

The sample comprised blood. The receptor comes from a man aged 80 or over in good health. The chain carries TRBV5-1 and TRBJ2-1; D possibly corresponds to TRBD1 (5 bases). As DNA, the CDR3 is TGCGCCAGCAGCTTAGCAGGGTTTTCGAATGAGCAGTTCTTC. This gives the protein CASSLAGFSNEQFF.